The clone carrying this TCR beta chain was counted at least ten times. Its antigen is unidentified. The CDR3 sequence is 12 residues long. V was shortened by 1 base and J by 6 bases, with 8 bases between the two germline ends. Germline V gene data show CDR1 as SGHRS and CDR2 as YFSETQ. The authors obtained PBMCs from around 10 ml of fresh peripheral blood. The investigators amplified TCR beta CDR3 regions from RNA transcripts. HTBI primers were used for first-round RT-PCR of the TCR CDR3. TCRdb itself ran the multiplex PCR reads through MiXCR, one entry per CDR3 protein. The table includes around 350,000 distinct CDR3 sequences, approximately 15% detected once. This specimen belongs to a study of T cells in Graves' hyperthyroidism and ophthalmopathy. General observations from the study: Blood samples included most of the expanded thyroid clonotypes exceeding 0.001.

The chain links TRBV5-1 to TRBJ2-7; D assignment may be TRBD1 or TRBD2 (5 bases each). Material for sequencing was blood. This TCR was recovered from a woman aged 30 to 39 with Graves' ophthalmopathy. The CDR3 DNA is TGCGCCAGCAGCTTGACGGGGACCGAGCAGTACTTC. Translated, it gives CASSLTGTEQYF.